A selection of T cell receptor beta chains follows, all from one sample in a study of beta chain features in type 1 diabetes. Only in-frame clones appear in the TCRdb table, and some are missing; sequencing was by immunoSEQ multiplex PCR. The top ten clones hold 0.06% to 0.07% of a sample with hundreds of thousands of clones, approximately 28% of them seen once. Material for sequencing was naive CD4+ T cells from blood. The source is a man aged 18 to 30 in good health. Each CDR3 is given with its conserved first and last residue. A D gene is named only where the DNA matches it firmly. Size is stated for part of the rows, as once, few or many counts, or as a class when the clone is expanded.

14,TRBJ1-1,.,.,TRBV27,CASSLSRQSTEAFF,TGTGCCAGCAGTTTATCGAGGCAGAGCACTGAAGCTTTCTTT
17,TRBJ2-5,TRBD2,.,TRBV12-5,CASGLGALAALGETQYF,TGTGCTAGTGGTTTGGGCGCGCTAGCGGCCCTCGGAGAGACCCAGTACTTC
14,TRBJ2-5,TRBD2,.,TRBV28,CASSGSGSGETQYF,TGTGCCAGCAGCGGAAGCGGGAGCGGGGAGACCCAGTACTTC
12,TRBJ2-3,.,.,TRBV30,CAWSPPSVTQYF,TGTGCCTGGAGTCCTCCGTCAGTTACGCAGTATTTT
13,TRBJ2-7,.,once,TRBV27,CASSFTVSYEQYF,TGTGCCAGCAGTTTTACCGTCTCCTACGAGCAGTACTTC
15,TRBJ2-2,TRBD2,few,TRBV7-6,CASSLASGSTGELFF,TGTGCCAGCAGCTTAGCTAGCGGGAGTACCGGGGAGCTGTTTTTT
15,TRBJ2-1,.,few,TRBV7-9,CASSLKGRWPDEQFF,TGTGCCAGCAGCTTAAAGGGCCGTTGGCCAGATGAGCAGTTCTTC
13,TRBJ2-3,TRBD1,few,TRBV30,CAWSVGGGDTQYF,TGTGCCTGGAGTGTAGGGGGCGGAGATACGCAGTATTTT
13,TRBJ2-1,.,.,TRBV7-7,CASSLSGNNEQFF,TGTGCCAGCAGCTTATCGGGAAATAATGAGCAGTTCTTC
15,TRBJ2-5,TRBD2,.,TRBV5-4,CASSLGLAGSETQYF,TGTGCCAGCAGCTTGGGACTAGCGGGAAGTGAGACCCAGTACTTC
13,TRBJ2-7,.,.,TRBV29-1,CSVGRDATYEQYF,TGCAGCGTTGGGAGGGACGCGACCTACGAGCAGTACTTC
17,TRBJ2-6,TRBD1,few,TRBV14,CASSPQGMGAGANVLTF,TGTGCCAGCAGCCCACAGGGGATGGGAGCTGGGGCCAACGTCCTGACTTTC
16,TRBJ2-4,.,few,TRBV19,CASSIDLLQGQNIQYF,TGTGCCAGTAGTATAGACCTTTTACAGGGTCAAAACATTCAGTACTTC
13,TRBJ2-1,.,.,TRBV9,CASSQALGDEQFF,TGTGCCAGCAGCCAGGCGCTAGGAGATGAGCAGTTCTTC
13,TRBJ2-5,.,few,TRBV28,CASSLWEQETQYF,TGTGCCAGCAGTTTATGGGAACAAGAGACCCAGTACTTC
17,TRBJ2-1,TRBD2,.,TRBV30,CAWSVYRTSGSGNEQFF,TGTGCCTGGAGTGTATATAGAACTAGCGGGAGTGGTAATGAGCAGTTCTTC
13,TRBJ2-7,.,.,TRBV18,CASSPDASYEQYF,TGTGCCAGCTCACCGGACGCCTCCTACGAGCAGTACTTC
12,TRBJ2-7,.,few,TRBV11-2,CASSPRRHEQYF,TGTGCCAGCAGCCCCCGTCGCCACGAGCAGTACTTC
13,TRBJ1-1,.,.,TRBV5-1,CASSWVANTEAFF,TGCGCCAGCAGCTGGGTGGCGAACACTGAAGCTTTCTTT
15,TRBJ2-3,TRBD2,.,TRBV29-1,CSVDERGLAGDTQYF,TGCAGCGTTGATGAAAGGGGACTAGCAGGAGATACGCAGTATTTT
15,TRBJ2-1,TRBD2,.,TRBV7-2,CASSQLAGSYNEQFF,TGTGCCAGCAGCCAACTAGCGGGATCCTACAATGAGCAGTTCTTC
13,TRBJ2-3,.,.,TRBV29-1,CSVVAGGTDTQYF,TGCAGCGTTGTGGCAGGGGGCACAGATACGCAGTATTTT
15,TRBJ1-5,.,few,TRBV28,CASTMGVRGNQPQHF,TGTGCCAGCACCATGGGCGTAAGGGGGAATCAGCCCCAGCATTTT
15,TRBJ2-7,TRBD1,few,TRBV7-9,CASSDGQGNSYEQYF,TGTGCCAGCAGCGACGGACAGGGAAACTCCTACGAGCAGTACTTC
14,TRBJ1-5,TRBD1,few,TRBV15,CATSSRGLNQPQHF,TGTGCCACCAGCAGCAGGGGGCTTAATCAGCCCCAGCATTTT
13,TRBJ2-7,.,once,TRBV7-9,CASSLETRTEQYF,TGTGCCAGCAGCTTAGAGACTCGAACCGAGCAGTACTTC
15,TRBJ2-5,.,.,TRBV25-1,CASSTNFPGSETQYF,TGTGCCAGCAGCACGAATTTCCCAGGTTCAGAGACCCAGTACTTC
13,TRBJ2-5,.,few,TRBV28,CASSSYRVETQYF,TGTGCCAGCAGTTCCTACAGGGTAGAGACCCAGTACTTC
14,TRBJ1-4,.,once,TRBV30,CAWSPSGLGEKLFF,TGTGCCTGGAGTCCCTCTGGGTTAGGTGAAAAACTGTTTTTT
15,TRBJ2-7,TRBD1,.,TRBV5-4,CASSLGQGVAYEQYF,TGTGCCAGCAGCTTGGGACAGGGGGTCGCCTACGAGCAGTACTTC
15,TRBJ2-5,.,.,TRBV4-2,CASSHAGSWQETQYF,TGTGCCAGCAGCCACGCGGGATCGTGGCAAGAGACCCAGTACTTC
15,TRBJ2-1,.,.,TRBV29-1,CSVGAGPSSYNEQFF,TGCAGCGTTGGGGCAGGCCCAAGCTCCTACAATGAGCAGTTCTTC
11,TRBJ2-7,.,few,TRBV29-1,CSVEQNYEQYF,TGCAGCGTTGAACAGAACTACGAGCAGTACTTC
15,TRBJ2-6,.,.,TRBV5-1,CASSLEGNGANVLTF,TGCGCCAGCAGCTTGGAAGGAAATGGGGCCAACGTCCTGACTTTC
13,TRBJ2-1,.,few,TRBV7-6,CASSLPNHNEQFF,TGTGCCAGCAGCTTACCCAATCACAATGAGCAGTTCTTC
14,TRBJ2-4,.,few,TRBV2,CASSATPTRDIQYF,TGTGCCAGCAGTGCTACCCCAACCAGGGACATTCAGTACTTC
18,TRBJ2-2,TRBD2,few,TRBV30,CAWSPGRTSGRGPGELFF,TGTGCCTGGAGTCCTGGGAGGACTAGCGGGAGGGGGCCCGGGGAGCTGTTTTTT